This passage covers 27 T cell receptor beta chains from one sample sequenced in a study of Ad26.COV2.S vaccination and SARS-CoV-2 variants. Sequenced by immunoSEQ multiplex PCR; TCRdb stores in-frame clones only, minus some. Here the sample spans more than 300,000 clones, approximately 86% being singletons. The treatment here: approximately 18 received Ad26.COV2.S at low or high dose, single or two shots; about 5 received placebo; per-sample allocation not given. Collection of samples fell on day 63 after the first vaccine or placebo injection. Material: peripheral blood, obtained in a trial of Ad26.COV2.S vaccine versus placebo. The receptors shown here come from a person aged 18 to 59 who received the Ad26.COV2.S COVID-19 vaccine or a placebo.

V gene TRBV28 combines with J gene TRBJ1-4; D gene unclear. The ends were cut back, 7 bases at V and 8 bases at J, with 11 bases in the middle. This CDR3 is built from 12 residues. The V gene's germline CDR1 is MDHEN and CDR2 SYDVKM. The CDR3, as DNA: TGTGCCAGCACTCCTTCCAGCGAAAAACTGTTTTTT. This codes for CASTPSSEKLFF.

In its sample, this clone was seen a few times. The sample carries other DNA sequences with the same CDR3. The CDR3 is CSASSGNTEAFF. As DNA, the CDR3 is TGCAGTGCTAGTTCCGGGAACACTGAAGCTTTCTTT. The chain has TRBV20-1 and TRBJ1-1; D uncertain. Trimming took off 3 bases at V and 1 base at J, with 6 bases between the two ends. The CDR3 length is 12 residues. Germline V gene lookup returns CDR1 DFQATT and CDR2 SNEGSKA (reference sequence).

The chain has TRBV10-1 and TRBJ1-1, with D tentatively TRBD1 (6 bases). The V end lost 0 bases, the J end lost 1 base, and 6 bases lay between the germline ends. Germline CDR1 is WNHNN and CDR2 is SYGVQD (reference sequence). The CDR3 contains 14 residues. This CDR3 is CASSESGQNTEAFF. The CDR3 coding sequence is TGCGCCAGCAGTGAGTCGGGACAGAACACTGAAGCTTTCTTT.

V gene TRBV11-3 combines with J gene TRBJ1-4, with D possibly TRBD1 on 6 matching bases. V lost 1 base and J lost 8, with 14 bases in between. This CDR3 is built from 15 residues. Germline V CDR1 and CDR2: SGHNT, YENEEA. CDR3 bases: TGTGCCAGCAGCTTAGGCGGGACATCGAACGAAAAACTGTTTTTT. It translates to CASSLGGTSNEKLFF.

This clone was detected only once. The V and J genes are TRBV10-3 and TRBJ2-3, with TRBD2 identical over 9 bases. After removal of 4 bases from V and 2 bases from J, the junction contained 4 bases not matched to a gene. CDR1 and CDR2 (germline): ENHRY, SYGVKD. This CDR3 is built from 15 residues. The CDR3 DNA follows: TGTGCCATCAGTGGAGCGGGGGGCCTCACAGATACGCAGTATTTT. This gives the protein CAISGAGGLTDTQYF.

The V and J genes are TRBV27 and TRBJ2-7; possible D gene TRBD2, 6 bases. The CDR3 sequence is 14 residues long. Trimming left V 3 bases short and J 4 bases short, with 13 bases between. Germline CDR1 reads MNHEY; CDR2 reads SMNVEV (reference sequence). The CDR3 sequence is CASSFRSGGYEQYF. In DNA form, the CDR3 reads TGTGCCAGCAGTTTCCGGTCCGGGGGATACGAGCAGTACTTC.

This rearrangement joins TRBV4-1 to TRBJ2-4; 7 bases match TRBD2. From germline, CDR1 is MGHRA and CDR2 YSYEKL. Losses at the gene ends were 4 bases for V and 5 bases for J; bases not matched to a gene: 8. This CDR3 spans 15 amino acids. As DNA, the CDR3 is TGCGCCAGCAGCCGGGCAATGCTAGCGGAAAACATTCAGTACTTC. It is translated as CASSRAMLAENIQYF.

The chain recombines TRBV28 with TRBJ1-2, with 8 bases fitting TRBD1. The J segment lost 2 bases and the V segment lost 7 bases, leaving 9 bases of the junction unmatched. The CDR3 is 15 amino acids. CDR1 is MDHEN, CDR2 SYDVKM, per germline. The CDR3 is CASIPQGAGNYGYTF. CDR3 coding DNA: TGTGCCAGCATCCCTCAGGGGGCAGGGAACTATGGCTACACCTTC.

The chain joins TRBV28 to TRBJ2-7; D assignment may be TRBD1 or TRBD2 (5 bases each). Trimming shortened V by 6 bases and J by 0 bases, and 12 bases separated the two germline ends. Germline lookup yields CDR1 MDHEN and CDR2 SYDVKM. The CDR3 loop spans 14 amino acids. CDR3 protein: CASRLNGASYEQYF. The CDR3 coding sequence is TGTGCCAGCAGGCTCAACGGGGCCTCCTACGAGCAGTACTTC.

The chain has TRBV12-5 and TRBJ2-7; TRBD2 is a possible D gene (6 bases). Trimming took off 1 base at V and 4 bases at J, with 14 bases between the two ends. Germline V lookup: CDR1 LGHNT, CDR2 FRNRAP. CDR3 length: 15 residues. This chain's CDR3 is CASGLAQGEVYEQYF. CDR3 DNA sequence: TGTGCTAGTGGTTTGGCCCAAGGGGAGGTTTACGAGCAGTACTTC.

The chain links TRBV30 to TRBJ1-2; a weak D match, TRBD1 (5 bases). The germline V and J ends were trimmed by 0 bases and 3 bases, with 8 bases remaining between them. The germline gives CDR1 GTSNPN, CDR2 SVGIG (reference sequence). This CDR3 contains 13 residues. The CDR3 coding sequence is TGTGCCTGGAGTGTGGGGGAGGACTATGGCTACACCTTC. Amino acids: CAWSVGEDYGYTF.

This chain connects TRBV29-1 to TRBJ2-5; D remains unclear. Germline loops: CDR1 SQVTM, CDR2 ANQGSEA. This CDR3 contains 16 residues. V was trimmed by 5 bases and J by 7 bases, leaving 26 bases between them. CDR3 sequence reads: CSVRKAEKDPTGTQYF. The CDR3 DNA sequence: TGCAGCGTTCGTAAGGCAGAAAAGGATCCAACGGGGACCCAGTACTTC.

V is TRBV5-6 and J is TRBJ2-3, with no clear D. V shed 0 bases and J shed 5 bases, with 10 bases lying between them. Germline CDR1 is SGHDT and CDR2 is YYEEEE. The CDR3 sequence is 14 residues long. Here the CDR3 reads CASSLAAEVDTQYF. CDR3 bases: TGTGCCAGCAGCTTGGCTGCAGAGGTAGATACGCAGTATTTT.

The chain joins TRBV6-5 to TRBJ2-3; D gene unclear. Germline V gene sequence: CDR1 MNHEY, CDR2 SVGAGI. The CDR3 covers 11 residues. V was clipped by 10 bases and J by 6 bases, with 11 bases between them. The CDR3: CATQDWDTQYF. In DNA form, the CDR3 reads TGTGCCACTCAGGATTGGGATACGCAGTATTTT.

V is TRBV2 and J is TRBJ2-2; D not certain. The CDR3 covers 13 residues. Trimming pared 1 base from V and 1 base from J, leaving 1 base between. Germline assignment: CDR1 SNHLY and CDR2 FYNNEI. The CDR3 spells CASSEGNTGELFF. DNA of the CDR3: TGTGCCAGCAGTGAAGGGAACACCGGGGAGCTGTTTTTT.

The rearrangement links TRBV7-9 to TRBJ1-1, with D hard to call. Trimming removed 4 bases at V and 1 base at J, with 4 bases between. Germline V gene sequence: CDR1 SEHNR, CDR2 FQNEAQ (reference sequence). The CDR3 spans 12 residues. The CDR3 protein is CASSSENTEAFF. In DNA, the CDR3 is TGTGCCAGCAGCTCAGAGAACACTGAAGCTTTCTTT.

This rearrangement joins TRBV7-2 to TRBJ2-3, with 9 bases that match TRBD2. Per the germline V gene, CDR1 is SGHTA and CDR2 is FQGNSA. The CDR3 runs 18 residues. V lost 2 bases to trimming and J lost 6 bases; unmatched junction nucleotides: 15. The CDR3, as DNA: TGTGCCAGCAGCTTATCAAGACAAGGAGCGGGGGGCCGGGATACGCAGTATTTT. This gives the protein CASSLSRQGAGGRDTQYF.

J is TRBJ2-5 and V is TRBV4-1; D perhaps matches TRBD2 (5 bases). This CDR3 is built from 16 residues. CDR1 and CDR2 (germline): MGHRA, YSYEKL. V was pared by 1 base and J by 0 bases, with 12 bases between. CDR3: CASSQVAAEYQETQYF. The CDR3, as DNA: TGCGCCAGCAGCCAAGTCGCAGCGGAGTACCAAGAGACCCAGTACTTC.

V usage is TRBV6-4 and J usage is TRBJ2-3; tentatively, D is TRBD1 (6 bases). CDR1 and CDR2 (germline): MRHNA, SNTAGT. CDR3 size: 15 residues. V dropped 5 bases and J dropped 0 bases, with 12 bases sitting between them. This CDR3 is CASSWTAASTDTQYF. Here the CDR3 DNA reads TGTGCCAGCAGTTGGACAGCCGCTAGCACAGATACGCAGTATTTT.

The chain employs TRBV7-6 and TRBJ1-1; 7 nucleotides match TRBD1. The CDR3 contains 15 residues. V was pared by 5 bases and J by 0 bases, with 6 bases of the junction left unmatched. Germline assignment: CDR1 SGHVS and CDR2 FNYEAQ. DNA for the CDR3: TGTGCCAGCAGCCCCAGACAGGGTATGAACACTGAAGCTTTCTTT. As protein: CASSPRQGMNTEAFF.

This rearrangement joins TRBV9 to TRBJ1-1; D unclear. Germline V lookup: CDR1 SGDLS, CDR2 YYNGEE. With 4 bases removed from V and 4 bases from J, the gap between germline ends came to 14 bases. The CDR3 is made up of 14 amino acids. The CDR3 loop is CASSPPELGTEAFF. The CDR3 DNA follows: TGTGCCAGCAGCCCGCCGGAGTTGGGCACTGAAGCTTTCTTT.

CDR3 sequence reads: CASSLEVIRNEKLFF. As DNA, the CDR3 is TGTGCCAGCAGTTTAGAGGTTATCCGTAATGAAAAACTGTTTTTT. The chain is built from TRBV28 and TRBJ1-4; no clear D. V lost 2 bases, J lost 4 bases, and 11 bases lay in between. CDR3 size: 15 residues. Germline assignment: CDR1 MDHEN and CDR2 SYDVKM.

This clone was counted a few times. The chain joins TRBV5-1 to TRBJ1-1, with D perhaps TRBD1 (5 bases). The CDR3 has 13 amino acids. V was clipped by 2 bases and J by 3 bases, with 8 bases between them. Germline CDR1 and CDR2: SGHRS and YFSETQ. The CDR3 sequence is CASSFKTDTEAFF. In DNA form, the CDR3 reads TGCGCCAGCAGCTTTAAGACAGACACTGAAGCTTTCTTT.

The chain is built from TRBV4-1 and TRBJ2-7; 15 positions match TRBD2. Germline V CDR1 and CDR2: MGHRA, YSYEKL. This CDR3 comprises 18 residues. V shed 4 bases, J shed 2 bases, and the junction held 9 bases outside the gene matches. The CDR3 DNA reads as TGCGCCAGCAGCCCTAGGGGGACTAGCGGGGGGTTAGCCTACGAGCAGTACTTC. Translating gives CASSPRGTSGGLAYEQYF.

The chain links TRBV24-1 to TRBJ1-2; D not resolved. Germline assignment: CDR1 KGHDR and CDR2 SFDVKD. This CDR3 has 13 amino acids. V was clipped by 6 bases and J by 7 bases, with 14 bases between them. The CDR3 here is CATSTGRGRGYTF. Written as DNA, the CDR3 is TGTGCCACCAGTACGGGAAGAGGACGTGGCTACACCTTC.

Written as DNA, the CDR3 is TGTGCCAGCAGTTCTATGGGGGTCGAAACCTACGAGCAGTACTTC. This translates into CASSSMGVETYEQYF. V usage is TRBV6-6 and J usage is TRBJ2-7; D assignment may be TRBD1 or TRBD2 (5 bases each). The CDR3 length is 15 residues. From germline, CDR1 is MNHNY and CDR2 SVGAGI (reference sequence). Trimming took off 4 bases at V and 2 bases at J, with 15 bases between the two ends.

The chain uses TRBV2 and TRBJ2-1; D remains ambiguous. Per germline, CDR1 SNHLY and CDR2 FYNNEI. This CDR3 spans 11 amino acids. The V end lost 5 bases, the J end lost 6 bases, and 5 bases lay between the germline ends. CDR3 sequence: CASSRTNEQFF. The CDR3, as DNA: TGTGCCAGCAGTCGTACCAATGAGCAGTTCTTC. Variable domain in full (rest from reference TRBV2 and TRBJ2-1): EPEVTQTPSHQVTQMGQEVILRCVPISNHLYFYWYRQILGQKVEFLVSFYNNEISEKSEIFDDQFSVERPDGSNFTLKIRSTKLEDSAMYFCASSRTNEQFFGPGTRLTVL.